Following are 30 T cell receptor beta chains from one sample sequenced in a study of radiotherapy plus CTLA-4 blockade in lung cancer. TCRdb's copy holds only in-frame clones and misses some; the assay was immunoSEQ multiplex PCR. The sample yields some 110,000 clones, 70% to 85% seen once. The sample consisted of peripheral blood, taken from a patient treated with radiotherapy plus ipilimumab. The origin of the receptors is a human donor with non-small cell lung cancer that progressed on radiotherapy plus ipilimumab. Some clones in this sample may be carry-over from other donors' samples.

This clone turned up a few times. This chain connects TRBV7-8 to TRBJ1-6; 8 bases line up with TRBD1. The CDR3 is 14 residues long. Germline CDR1 SGHVS, CDR2 FQNEAQ. V lost 5 bases to trimming and J lost 8 bases; unmatched junction nucleotides: 5. The CDR3 DNA reads as TGTGCCAGCAGCCATCCAGGGGGCTATTCACCCCTCCACTTT. It specifies CASSHPGGYSPLHF.

This clone came up a few times. The chain joins TRBV28 to TRBJ1-1, with D uncertain. Trimming took 2 bases from V and 7 from J, leaving 5 bases between them. From germline, CDR1 is MDHEN and CDR2 SYDVKM. The CDR3 loop spans 11 amino acids. The CDR3 loop is CASSLGFEAFF. CDR3 coding DNA: TGTGCCAGCAGTTTAGGTTTTGAAGCTTTCTTT.

This sequence joins TRBV28 and TRBJ2-6; the D gene could be TRBD1 or TRBD2 (5 bases each). From germline, CDR1 is MDHEN and CDR2 SYDVKM. The CDR3 extends over 16 amino acids. The germline V and J ends were trimmed by 2 bases and 2 bases, with 10 bases remaining between them. CDR3 sequence: CASSLGGRAGANVLTF. In DNA form, the CDR3 reads TGTGCCAGCAGTTTAGGGGGAAGGGCTGGGGCCAACGTCCTGACTTTC.

The chain couples TRBV11-2 to TRBJ1-1; D remains ambiguous. The CDR3 is 14 amino acids. Germline lookup yields CDR1 SGHAT and CDR2 FQNNGV. The V end was cut by 5 bases, the J end by 1 base, with 11 bases between. The CDR3 loop reads CASSQQATNTEAFF. CDR3 DNA: TGTGCCAGCAGCCAGCAGGCCACGAACACTGAAGCTTTCTTT.

This clone was seen just once. V gene TRBV6-5 combines with J gene TRBJ1-1, with D uncertain. Germline V gives CDR1 MNHEY, CDR2 SVGAGI. Trimming stripped 6 bases from V and 5 bases from J, with 10 bases between. The CDR3 has 12 amino acids. As DNA, the CDR3 is TGTGCCAGCAGCCCTGGGGTAACTGAAGCTTTCTTT. This translates into CASSPGVTEAFF.

Written as DNA, the CDR3 is TGTGCCAGCGGCGGGGCCCTCTACGAGCAGTACTTC. This gives the protein CASGGALYEQYF. The rearrangement links TRBV11-2 to TRBJ2-7, with D maybe TRBD2 (6 bases). V was trimmed by 8 bases and J by 3 bases, leaving 11 bases between them. This CDR3 has 12 amino acids. The germline gives CDR1 SGHAT, CDR2 FQNNGV.

V gene TRBV4-2 combines with J gene TRBJ2-3; 7 nucleotides align to TRBD2. The CDR3 spans 15 residues. Germline V gives CDR1 LGHNA, CDR2 YNFKEQ. The ends lost 0 bases at V and 8 bases at J; junction bases unmatched: 8. In nucleotides, the CDR3 is TGTGCCAGCAGCCAAGATCTAGCGGTTCTTGGTACGCAGTATTTT. Its translation: CASSQDLAVLGTQYF.

This chain links TRBV6-1 with TRBJ2-1; no reliable D call. There are 15 residues in the CDR3. Germline V gives CDR1 MNHNS, CDR2 SASEGT. V gave up 3 bases and J gave up 4 bases, with 13 bases separating them. The CDR3 protein is CASSDLIRRYNEQFF. Here the CDR3 DNA reads TGTGCCAGCAGTGACCTTATTCGACGGTACAATGAGCAGTTCTTC.

The CDR3 sequence: CASSRRPALGTEAFF. The DNA for the CDR3 is TGTGCCAGCAGCCGTCGACCCGCCTTGGGGACTGAAGCTTTCTTT. V is TRBV5-6 and J is TRBJ1-1; D gene unclear. The germline CDR1 and CDR2 sequences are SGHDT and YYEEEE. The CDR3 covers 15 residues. V lost 4 bases and J lost 5, with 18 bases in between.

The rearrangement joins TRBV19 to TRBJ1-5; 9 bases fit TRBD1. Trimming removed 3 bases from V and 2 bases from J; junction bases left unmatched: 5. From germline, CDR1 is LNHDA and CDR2 SQIVND (reference sequence). There are 16 residues in the CDR3. The CDR3 loop reads CASSMLRDRGNQPQHF. The CDR3 DNA reads TGTGCCAGTAGTATGTTAAGGGACAGGGGCAATCAGCCCCAGCATTTT.

This clone has more than one count but fewer than ten. The chain links TRBV7-2 to TRBJ2-5, with TRBD2 identical over 7 bases. The CDR3 contains 15 residues. Trimming removed 5 bases from V and 3 bases from J; junction bases left unmatched: 9. In germline, CDR1 is SGHTA, CDR2 FQGNSA. The CDR3 sequence is CASSQGSSGKETQYF. DNA of the CDR3: TGTGCCAGCAGCCAGGGATCAAGCGGGAAAGAGACCCAGTACTTC.

The rearrangement uses TRBV5-6 and TRBJ1-6; 7 bases match TRBD1. This CDR3 contains 14 residues. The J segment lost 9 bases and the V segment lost 0 bases, leaving 3 bases of the junction unmatched. Looked up from germline, CDR1 is SGHDT and CDR2 is YYEEEE. CDR3 region: CASSLVSGGSPLHF. DNA for the CDR3: TGTGCCAGCAGCTTGGTTTCAGGGGGTTCACCCCTCCACTTT.

This clone occurred a few times. The chain carries TRBV13 and TRBJ2-7; D tentatively reads TRBD1 or TRBD2 (5 bases each). This CDR3 spans 11 amino acids. Trimming stripped 8 bases from V and 6 bases from J, with 11 bases between. Per germline, CDR1 PRHDT and CDR2 FYEKMQ (reference sequence). The CDR3 reads CASGGWSEQYF. CDR3 nucleotide sequence: TGTGCCAGCGGGGGATGGAGCGAGCAGTACTTC. Together with reference TRBV13 and TRBJ2-7, the CDR3 gives the full variable domain: AAGVIQSPRHLIKEKRETATLKCYPIPRHDTVYWYQQGPGQDPQFLISFYEKMQSDKGSIPDRFSAQQFSDYHSELNMSSLELGDSALYFCASGGWSEQYFGPGTRLTVT.

This clone was picked up a small number of times. The V call is TRBV10-3, the J call TRBJ2-7, with 7 bases lining up with TRBD1. Germline V gene sequence: CDR1 ENHRY, CDR2 SYGVKD. The junction had 22 bases not matched to a gene; V was cut back by 3 bases and J by 5 bases. CDR3 length: 19 residues. The CDR3, as DNA: TGTGCCATCAGTGATGTCCTAAAAATCACAGGGGCCCGGGGTCACGAGCAGTACTTC. Translating it yields CAISDVLKITGARGHEQYF.

The genes are TRBV27 and TRBJ1-2; D is possibly TRBD1 (6 bases). Germline values: CDR1 MNHEY, CDR2 SMNVEV (reference sequence). This CDR3 region has 14 residues. The germline V and J ends were trimmed by 8 bases and 3 bases, with 16 bases remaining between them. The CDR3 reads CASGMGGAYYGYTF. CDR3 in DNA: TGTGCCAGCGGAATGGGGGGCGCCTACTATGGCTACACCTTC.

The gene calls are TRBV5-5 and TRBJ2-7; 9 nucleotides align to TRBD1. This CDR3 comprises 16 residues. V shed 4 bases and J 6 bases; nucleotides not matched to a gene: 14. Per germline, CDR1 SGHKS and CDR2 YYEKEE (reference sequence). The CDR3 DNA is TGTGCCAGCAGCGCACGAACAGGGGGCGCATTATCCGAGCAGTACTTC. Translation: CASSARTGGALSEQYF. Based on the CDR3 plus reference TRBV5-5 and TRBJ2-7, the full variable domain is DAGVTQSPTHLIKTRGQQVTLRCSPISGHKSVSWYQQVLGQGPQFIFQYYEKEERGRGNFPDRFSARQFPNYSSELNVNALLLGDSALYLCASSARTGGALSEQYFGPGTRLTVT.

V is TRBV2 and J is TRBJ1-2, with 8 bases fitting TRBD1. Trimming took 7 bases from V and 5 from J; bases not matched to a gene: 12. CDR3 size: 15 residues. CDR1 and CDR2 (germline): SNHLY, FYNNEI. The CDR3 bases are TGTGCCAGCACCGAGCCCAGGGGGCGCATTTATGGCTACACCTTC. It is translated as CASTEPRGRIYGYTF.

V and J are TRBV6-1 and TRBJ1-1; no clear D gene. Trimming stripped 10 bases from V and 1 base from J, with 13 bases between. The CDR3 has 13 residues. Germline CDR1 and CDR2: MNHNS and SASEGT. CDR3 in amino acids: CATHLTKNTEAFF. CDR3 DNA: TGTGCCACCCACCTGACAAAGAACACTGAAGCTTTCTTT.

This chain joins TRBV7-2 and TRBJ2-3, with 9 bases matching TRBD2. The CDR3 is made up of 14 amino acids. Germline CDR1 and CDR2: SGHTA and FQGNSA. The ends lost 7 bases at V and 8 bases at J; junction bases unmatched: 10. The CDR3 protein is CASTTTGTSPTQYF. As DNA, the CDR3 is TGTGCCAGCACAACAACCGGGACTAGCCCTACGCAGTATTTT.

The chain recombines TRBV9 with TRBJ2-3; D unresolved. Trimming removed 3 bases from V and 0 bases from J, with 14 bases in between. The CDR3 runs to 16 residues. CDR1 is SGDLS, CDR2 YYNGEE, per germline. CDR3 protein: CASSGRGASSTDTQYF. In DNA, the CDR3 is TGTGCCAGCAGCGGTCGCGGTGCGTCAAGCACAGATACGCAGTATTTT.

The chain uses TRBV7-6 and TRBJ2-7, with 9 positions matching TRBD1. V gave up 1 base and J gave up 2 bases; unmatched junction bases: 15. Germline V CDR1 and CDR2: SGHVS, FNYEAQ. The CDR3 is 19 residues long. CDR3 bases: TGTGCCAGCAGCTTAGTCGGGACAGGGACGCTCACCCCCCCCTACGAGCAGTACTTC. Translated, it gives CASSLVGTGTLTPPYEQYF. The variable domain in full, completed from reference TRBV7-6 and TRBJ2-7, reads GAGVSQSPRYKVTKRGQDVALRCDPISGHVSLYWYRQALGQGPEFLTYFNYEAQQDKSGLPNDRFSAERPEGSISTLTIQRTEQRDSAMYRCASSLVGTGTLTPPYEQYFGPGTRLTVT.

This clone was observed a single time. The rearrangement joins TRBV5-1 to TRBJ1-1, with TRBD1 identical over 9 bases. CDR3 length: 16 residues. CDR1 SGHRS and CDR2 YFSETQ come from the germline V gene. Trimming removed 4 bases from V and 4 bases from J; junction bases left unmatched: 11. CDR3 amino acids: CASSPTGGSVSTEAFF. In DNA form, the CDR3 reads TGCGCCAGCAGCCCGACAGGGGGGTCAGTGAGCACTGAAGCTTTCTTT.

The chain has TRBV4-1 and TRBJ2-1; the match to TRBD2 covers 13 bases. Per the germline V gene, CDR1 is MGHRA and CDR2 is YSYEKL. Unmatched junction bases numbered 9, after V lost 4 bases and J lost 6 bases. This CDR3 contains 17 residues. CDR3: CASSRLGTSGATNEQFF. The CDR3 DNA follows: TGCGCCAGCAGCCGACTAGGGACTAGCGGGGCGACCAATGAGCAGTTCTTC.

CDR3 region: CASSFSEQYF. As DNA, the CDR3 is TGTGCCAGCAGCTTTTCCGAGCAGTACTTC. The rearrangement uses TRBV5-6 and TRBJ2-7; D is ambiguous. CDR1 is SGHDT and CDR2 is YYEEEE in the germline V gene. Between the trimmed V and J ends, which lost 2 bases and 6 bases, there was a span of 3 bases. The CDR3 is 10 residues long.

V gene TRBV28 combines with J gene TRBJ1-1; 11 bases line up with TRBD1. The V gene's germline CDR1 is MDHEN and CDR2 SYDVKM. The CDR3 spans 15 residues. J lost 4 bases, V lost 5 bases, and 6 bases had no gene match. As DNA, the CDR3 is TGTGCCAGCAGTCCCGGACAGGGGGCCTTCACTGAAGCTTTCTTT. Protein: CASSPGQGAFTEAFF.

This chain connects TRBV5-1 to TRBJ1-3; 7 bases are shared with TRBD1. With 3 bases clipped from V and 4 bases from J, the junction kept 7 bases outside the gene matches. The CDR3 loop spans 15 amino acids. Germline V gene lookup returns CDR1 SGHRS and CDR2 YFSETQ. CDR3 residues: CASSSTTGIGNTIYF. The DNA of the CDR3 is TGCGCCAGCAGCTCGACGACAGGGATAGGAAACACCATATATTTT. Full variable domain (rest looked up from reference TRBV5-1 and TRBJ1-3): KAGVTQTPRYLIKTRGQQVTLSCSPISGHRSVSWYQQTPGQGLQFLFEYFSETQRNKGNFPGRFSGRQFSNSRSEMNVSTLELGDSALYLCASSSTTGIGNTIYFGEGSWLTVV.

The rearrangement links TRBV9 to TRBJ2-5; TRBD1 agrees at 7 bases. The CDR3 sequence is 15 residues long. Germline loops: CDR1 SGDLS, CDR2 YYNGEE. V was clipped by 7 bases and J by 2 bases; unmatched bases: 11. The CDR3 spells CASSRSGTVQETQYF. DNA of the CDR3: TGTGCCAGCTCGAGGTCAGGGACAGTTCAAGAGACCCAGTACTTC.

V and J are TRBV5-5 and TRBJ1-4, with 11 bases lining up with TRBD1. Germline V CDR1 and CDR2: SGHKS, YYEKEE (reference sequence). The CDR3 covers 17 residues. V was clipped by 4 bases and J by 3 bases; unmatched bases: 8. The CDR3 sequence: CASSQDRGPRPNEKLFF. The DNA for the CDR3 is TGTGCCAGCAGCCAGGACAGGGGGCCTCGCCCTAATGAAAAACTGTTTTTT.

The chain is built from TRBV6-5 and TRBJ1-2; D is perhaps TRBD1 (5 bases). Trimming removed 8 bases at V and 5 bases at J, with 21 bases between. The germline V gene encodes CDR1 MNHEY and CDR2 SVGAGI. This CDR3 is 15 amino acids long. The CDR3 loop reads CASLADGGSGYGYTF. The CDR3 coding sequence is TGTGCCAGCCTCGCTGACGGGGGAAGTGGGTATGGCTACACCTTC.

The CDR3 DNA reads as TGTGCCAGCAGCCTAGGACAGTTCCCCTACGAGCAGTACTTC. Protein product: CASSLGQFPYEQYF. V gene TRBV11-1 combines with J gene TRBJ2-7; D might be TRBD1 (6 bases). This CDR3 is 14 amino acids long. Germline V gene sequence: CDR1 SGHAT, CDR2 FQDESV (reference sequence). The germline V and J ends were trimmed by 5 bases and 2 bases, with 13 bases remaining between them. The whole variable domain, remainder taken from reference TRBV11-1 and TRBJ2-7, is EAEVAQSPRYKITEKSQAVAFWCDPISGHATLYWYRQILGQGPELLVQFQDESVVDDSQLPKDRFSAERLKGVDSTLKIQPAELGDSAMYLCASSLGQFPYEQYFGPGTRLTVT.